Below, one TCR beta chain is given with its context. Its antigen is currently unknown. This CDR3 has 13 residues. Germline values: CDR1 KGHSH, CDR2 LQKENI. V shed 2 bases and J shed 3 bases, with 6 bases lying between them. Sequencing of TCR beta was carried out in blood CD8+ and CD4+ T cells. TEMRA cells were enriched by FACS, while CD8+ and CD4+ T cells were obtained through a negative isolation that was performed magnetically. These data originate in a study of CD8 T cells in Susac syndrome. The study's findings and limits: In its TCR sequencing and HLA analysis, the study acknowledged that the number of individuals was relatively small.

The RNA, about 0.45 to 1 ug, was put through reverse transcription using random hexamers. The amplification used immunoSEQ multiplex PCR on TCR beta CDR3; it spanned 54 Vbeta and 13 Jbeta. TCRdb ran MiXCR on the immunoSEQ multiplex PCR reads and lists one entry per CDR3 protein. The sample has around 190,000 distinct CDR3 sequences, approximately 93% seen once. Sequencing used CD4+ T cells from PBMCs. This chain joins TRBV18 and TRBJ2-3; D is possibly TRBD1 (5 bases). The clonotype comes from a human donor in good health. The CDR3 reads CASSPKGTDTQYF. As DNA, the CDR3 is TGTGCCAGCTCACCAAAGGGGACAGATACGCAGTATTTT.